Listed below are T cell receptor beta chains from one sample, sequenced in a study of shared clonotypes between healthy human individuals. Using immunoSEQ multiplex PCR, the repertoire was profiled, and TCRdb retains in-frame clones only, with some absent. The sample carries roughly 890,000 clones, roughly 92% recorded once. Material: naive CD8+ T cells sorted from blood. Receptor source: a man younger than 45 in good health. Both conserved end residues are part of each CDR3. A D gene is named only where the DNA matches it firmly. Rows may omit the clone size; those that give it use once, few, many or a size class.

TRBD1	TRBV5-5	TRBJ1-1	14	once	TGTGCCAGCAGACTGGACAGGGGGACTCCAGAAGCTTTCTTT	CASRLDRGTPEAFF
-	TRBV11-2	TRBJ1-1	14	-	TGTGCCAGCAGCCCCCAAAATAGGTGGACTGAAGCTTTCTTT	CASSPQNRWTEAFF
TRBD2	TRBV7-9	TRBJ2-1	17	-	TGTGCCAGCAGCCGCGGTGGACTAGCGGGGGCCTACAATGAGCAGTTCTTC	CASSRGGLAGAYNEQFF
TRBD2	TRBV2	TRBJ2-7	13	-	TGTGCCACCCGGACTAGGAGCTCCTACGAGCAGTACTTC	CATRTRSSYEQYF
-	TRBV9	TRBJ1-2	15	-	TGTGCCAGCAGCACCCGGGACGGACCTAACTATGGCTACACCTTC	CASSTRDGPNYGYTF
-	TRBV7-9	TRBJ2-7	14	-	TGTGCCAGCAGCTTTCCACTAGATCCCTACGAGCAGTACTTC	CASSFPLDPYEQYF
-	TRBV20-1	TRBJ1-1	11	-	TGCAGTGCTAGACACAACACTGAAGCTTTCTTT	CSARHNTEAFF
-	TRBV27	TRBJ2-1	17	-	TGTGCCAGCAGTTTATCTTGGAGCGGCCCCTCCTACAATGAGCAGTTCTTC	CASSLSWSGPSYNEQFF
TRBD1	TRBV13	TRBJ2-7	15	-	TGTGCCAGCAGCTTAGGCTCACAGGGGGGCAACGAGCAGTACTTC	CASSLGSQGGNEQYF
TRBD2	TRBV4-1	TRBJ2-7	15	-	TGCGCCAGCAGCCTTGGACTAGCTAACCTCTACGAGCAGTACTTC	CASSLGLANLYEQYF
-	TRBV11-3	TRBJ2-3	16	-	TGTGCCAGCAGCCGTCTGACGGAGGGGGACACAGATACGCAGTATTTT	CASSRLTEGDTDTQYF
TRBD2	TRBV25-1	TRBJ2-3	15	-	TGTGCCAGCGAGGGACTAGCGGGACACACAGATACGCAGTATTTT	CASEGLAGHTDTQYF
-	TRBV5-5	TRBJ2-1	12	-	TGTGCCAGCAGCTTGGGTAGCAATGAGCAGTTCTTC	CASSLGSNEQFF
-	TRBV27	TRBJ2-7	11	-	TGTGCCAGCGGGCCTTCCCACGAGCAGTACTTC	CASGPSHEQYF